The clone carrying this TCR beta chain showed up many times. As yet, its antigen is unknown. No cell fractionation was done, so the repertoire covers all unsorted peripheral blood T cells. Reverse transcription used about 500 ng RNA and constant-region primers for alpha and beta. Separate chain-specific third strand synthesis with multiplexing indices produced the alpha and beta libraries. A 12-nucleotide barcode per molecule came from two concatenated random hexamers added pre-amplification. One entry per CDR3 protein, called by TCRdb with MiXCR from the 5' RACE reads. The sample holds 9,500 to 15,000 distinct CDR3 sequences, around 9.3% seen once. This CDR3 is built from 14 residues. Germline trimming cut 5 bases from V and 1 base from J; bases unmatched to any gene: 4. From germline, CDR1 is SGHAT and CDR2 FQNNGV. This entry belongs to a study of HIV-infected patients and healthy controls. Study-level points and caveats: HIV+ repertoires were severely depleted of MAIT alpha-chain CDR3s, unlike healthy controls.

The gene calls are TRBV11-2 and TRBJ2-5; TRBD2 agrees at 7 bases. This sample comprised blood, obtained before antiretroviral therapy. This receptor was obtained from an adult with HIV infection. The donor label of this sample is uncertain. As DNA, the CDR3 is TGTGCCAGCAGCGCTGGACTAGTCCAAGAGACCCAGTACTTC. Translating it yields CASSAGLVQETQYF.